These 3 T cell receptor delta chains originate from one sample sequenced in a study of Vδ1+ human thymocytes. General observations from the study: Thymic TRG and TRD repertoires appeared highly polyclonal.

RNA was extracted from the cells and then reverse transcribed. Pooled V-gene forward primers with one constant-region reverse primer generated the CDR3 amplicons by multiplex PCR. TCRdb reapplied CATT to the multiplex PCR reads. This table has around 24,000 delta-chain clones, about 31% appearing once. These receptors' antigens are unknown. Sequencing input: Vdelta1+ gamma-delta thymocytes from the thymus. Subset denoted: FACS-sorted CD3+ TCRalphabeta- TCRVdelta1+ TCRVdelta2- thymocytes. All receptors derive from a boy in the first two years of life who had congenital heart surgery.

Judged by abundance, this clone is medium-sized. V usage is TRDV1 and J usage is TRDJ1, with 7 bases matching TRDD3. J gave up 0 bases and V 0 bases, and 10 bases lay outside the gene matches. Germline CDR1 TSWWSYY, CDR2 QGS. The CDR3 contains 18 residues. This CDR3 is CALGELFWGPRYTDKLIF. CDR3 in DNA: TGTGCTCTTGGGGAACTTTTCTGGGGGCCCCGGTACACCGATAAACTCATCTTT.

This clone has a handful of counts. The gene calls are TRDV1 and TRDJ1; 7 bases are shared with TRDD3. CDR1 is TSWWSYY and CDR2 is QGS in the germline V gene. The CDR3 spans 21 residues. Trimming cost V 0 bases and J 0 bases; bases outside gene matches: 19. CDR3 loop: CALGELGVGILSSPYTDKLIF. CDR3 DNA: TGTGCTCTTGGGGAACTGGGGGTTGGGATACTCTCTTCTCCGTACACCGATAAACTCATCTTT.

This clone was counted a few times. The rearrangement joins TRDV1 to TRDJ1; D is unresolved. Trimming shortened V by 5 bases and J by 8 bases, and 18 bases separated the two germline ends. Germline CDR1 and CDR2: TSWWSYY and QGS. The CDR3 runs to 14 residues. CDR3: CALGRRRGPEKLIF. The CDR3 DNA reads TGTGCTCTTGGGAGGAGGAGGGGCCCGGAGAAACTCATCTTT.